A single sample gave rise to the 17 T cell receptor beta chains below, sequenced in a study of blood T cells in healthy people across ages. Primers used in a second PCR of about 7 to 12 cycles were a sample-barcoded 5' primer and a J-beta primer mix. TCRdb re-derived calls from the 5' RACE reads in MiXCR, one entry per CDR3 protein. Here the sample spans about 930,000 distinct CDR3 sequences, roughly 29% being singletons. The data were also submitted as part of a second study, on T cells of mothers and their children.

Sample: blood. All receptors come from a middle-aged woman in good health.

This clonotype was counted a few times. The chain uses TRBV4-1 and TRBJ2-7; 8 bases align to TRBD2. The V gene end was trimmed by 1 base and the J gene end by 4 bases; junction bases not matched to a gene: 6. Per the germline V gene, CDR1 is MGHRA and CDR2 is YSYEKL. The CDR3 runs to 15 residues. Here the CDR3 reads CASSQGVGGAYEQYF. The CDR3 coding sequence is TGCGCCAGCAGCCAAGGTGTCGGGGGGGCGTACGAGCAGTACTTC.

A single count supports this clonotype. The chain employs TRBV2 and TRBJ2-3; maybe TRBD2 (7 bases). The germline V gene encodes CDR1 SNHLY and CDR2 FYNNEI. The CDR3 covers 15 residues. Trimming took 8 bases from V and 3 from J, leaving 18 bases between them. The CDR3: CASSEGGIGTDTQYF. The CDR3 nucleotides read TGTGCCAGCTCGGAGGGGGGGATTGGTACAGATACGCAGTATTTT.

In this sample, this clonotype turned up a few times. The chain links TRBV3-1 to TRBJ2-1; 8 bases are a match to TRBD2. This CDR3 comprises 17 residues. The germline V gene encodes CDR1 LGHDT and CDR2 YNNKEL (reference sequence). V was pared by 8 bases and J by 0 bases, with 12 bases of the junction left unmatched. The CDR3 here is CASPQRRGGRSYNEQFF. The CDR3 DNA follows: TGTGCCAGCCCCCAGCGTCGGGGGGGACGCTCCTACAATGAGCAGTTCTTC.

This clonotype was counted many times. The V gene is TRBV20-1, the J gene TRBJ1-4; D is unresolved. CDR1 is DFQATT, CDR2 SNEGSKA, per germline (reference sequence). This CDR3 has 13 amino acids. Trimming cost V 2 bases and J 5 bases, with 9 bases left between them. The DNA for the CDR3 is TGCAGTGCTAGAAACACCCGAAATGAAAAACTGTTTTTT. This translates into CSARNTRNEKLFF.

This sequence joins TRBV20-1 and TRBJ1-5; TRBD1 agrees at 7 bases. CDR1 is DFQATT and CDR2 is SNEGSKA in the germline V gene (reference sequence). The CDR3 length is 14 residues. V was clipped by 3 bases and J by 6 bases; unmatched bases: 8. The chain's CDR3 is CSARETTGRQPQHF. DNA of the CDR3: TGCAGTGCTAGGGAAACGACAGGGCGTCAGCCCCAGCATTTT.

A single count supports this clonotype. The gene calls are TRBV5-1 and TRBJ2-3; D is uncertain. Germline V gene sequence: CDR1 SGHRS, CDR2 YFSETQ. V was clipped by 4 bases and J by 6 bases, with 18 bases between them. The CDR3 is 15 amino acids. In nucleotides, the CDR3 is TGCGCCAGCAGCGGGCGAGGAGCCACACATGATACGCAGTATTTT. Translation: CASSGRGATHDTQYF.

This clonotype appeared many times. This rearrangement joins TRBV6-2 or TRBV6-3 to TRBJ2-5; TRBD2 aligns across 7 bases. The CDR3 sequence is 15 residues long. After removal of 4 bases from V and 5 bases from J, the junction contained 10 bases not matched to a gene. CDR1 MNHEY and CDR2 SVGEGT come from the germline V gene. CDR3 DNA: TGTGCCAGCAGTTCACGACGGACTAGAGAGGAGACCCAGTACTTC. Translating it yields CASSSRRTREETQYF.

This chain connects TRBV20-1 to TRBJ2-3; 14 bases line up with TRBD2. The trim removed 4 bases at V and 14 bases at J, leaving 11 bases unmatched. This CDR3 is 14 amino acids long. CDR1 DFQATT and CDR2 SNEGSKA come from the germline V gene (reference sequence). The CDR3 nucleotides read TGCAGTGCTACACAAGGACTAGCGGGGGGCTCTCGGTATTTT. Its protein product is CSATQGLAGGSRYF.

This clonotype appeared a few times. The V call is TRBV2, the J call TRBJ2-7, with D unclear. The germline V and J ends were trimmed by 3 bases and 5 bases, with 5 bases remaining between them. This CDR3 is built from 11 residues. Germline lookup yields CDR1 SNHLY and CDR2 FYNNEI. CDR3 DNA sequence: TGTGCCAGCAGTGACGCTCACGAGCAGTACTTC. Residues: CASSDAHEQYF.

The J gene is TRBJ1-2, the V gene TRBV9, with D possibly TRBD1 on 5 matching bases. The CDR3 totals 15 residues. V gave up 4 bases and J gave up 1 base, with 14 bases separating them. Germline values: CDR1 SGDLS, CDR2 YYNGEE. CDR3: CASSSISGGNYGYTF. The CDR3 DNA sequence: TGTGCCAGCAGCTCAATATCGGGGGGTAACTATGGCTACACCTTC.

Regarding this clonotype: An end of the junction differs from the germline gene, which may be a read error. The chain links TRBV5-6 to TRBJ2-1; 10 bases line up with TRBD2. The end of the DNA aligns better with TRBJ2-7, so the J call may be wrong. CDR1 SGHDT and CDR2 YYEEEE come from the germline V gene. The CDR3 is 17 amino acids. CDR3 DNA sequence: TGCGCCAGCAGCTTTGCGGTAGCGGGGGGCTCCTACAATGAGCAGTACTTC. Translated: CASSFAVAGGSYNEQYF.

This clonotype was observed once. In DNA form, the CDR3 reads TGCAGCTACCTCTCGGGGGTGGGGACTGAAGCTTTCTTT. Its protein product is CSYLSGVGTEAFF. The gene calls are TRBV29-1 and TRBJ1-1; TRBD1 is a possible D gene (5 bases). In germline, CDR1 is SQVTM, CDR2 ANQGSEA. The CDR3 is 13 residues long. Deletions cut 8 bases from V and 5 bases from J, with 18 bases between.

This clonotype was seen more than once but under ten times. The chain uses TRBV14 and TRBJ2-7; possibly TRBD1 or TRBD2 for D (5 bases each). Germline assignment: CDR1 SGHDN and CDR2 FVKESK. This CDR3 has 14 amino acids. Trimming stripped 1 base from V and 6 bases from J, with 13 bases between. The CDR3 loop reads CASSQAHPGPEQYF. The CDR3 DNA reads TGTGCCAGCAGCCAAGCGCACCCGGGACCCGAGCAGTACTTC.

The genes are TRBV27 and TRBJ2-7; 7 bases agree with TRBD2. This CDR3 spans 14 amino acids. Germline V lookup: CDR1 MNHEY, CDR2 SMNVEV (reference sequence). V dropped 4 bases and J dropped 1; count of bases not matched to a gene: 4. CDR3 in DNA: TGTGCCAGCAGTTCCGGACTAGAATCCTACGAGCAGTACTTC. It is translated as CASSSGLESYEQYF.

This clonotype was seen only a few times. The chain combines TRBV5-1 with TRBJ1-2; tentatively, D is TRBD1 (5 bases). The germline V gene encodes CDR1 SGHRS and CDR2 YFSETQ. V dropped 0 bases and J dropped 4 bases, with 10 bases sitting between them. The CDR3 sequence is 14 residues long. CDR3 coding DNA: TGCGCCAGCAGCTTGGCGGGGGACTCCTATGGCTACACCTTC. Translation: CASSLAGDSYGYTF.

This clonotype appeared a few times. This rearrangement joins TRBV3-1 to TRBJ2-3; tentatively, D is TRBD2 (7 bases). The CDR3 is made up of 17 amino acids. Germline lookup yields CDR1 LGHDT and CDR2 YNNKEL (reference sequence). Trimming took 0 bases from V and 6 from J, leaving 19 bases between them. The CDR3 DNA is TGTGCCAGCAGCCAAGAACCCGGGACGGGGGGCTTTGATACGCAGTATTTT. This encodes CASSQEPGTGGFDTQYF.

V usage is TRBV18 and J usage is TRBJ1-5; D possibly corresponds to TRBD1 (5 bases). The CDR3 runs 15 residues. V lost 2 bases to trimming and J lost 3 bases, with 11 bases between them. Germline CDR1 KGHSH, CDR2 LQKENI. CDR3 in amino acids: CASSPSGQINQPQHF. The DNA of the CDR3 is TGTGCCAGCTCACCATCGGGGCAGATCAATCAGCCCCAGCATTTT.